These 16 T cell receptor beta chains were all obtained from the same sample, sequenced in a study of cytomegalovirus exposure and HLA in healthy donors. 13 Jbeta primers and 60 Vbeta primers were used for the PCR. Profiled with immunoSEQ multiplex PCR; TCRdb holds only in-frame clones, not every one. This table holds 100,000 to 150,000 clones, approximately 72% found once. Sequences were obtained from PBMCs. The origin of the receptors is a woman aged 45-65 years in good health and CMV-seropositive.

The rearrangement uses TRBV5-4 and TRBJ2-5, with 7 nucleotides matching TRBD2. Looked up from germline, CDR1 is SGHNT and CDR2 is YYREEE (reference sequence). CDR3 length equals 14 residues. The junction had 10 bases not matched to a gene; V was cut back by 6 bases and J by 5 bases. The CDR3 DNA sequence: TGTGCCAGCAATGGGGGAGGGCCGGCTGAGACCCAGTACTTC. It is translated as CASNGGGPAETQYF.

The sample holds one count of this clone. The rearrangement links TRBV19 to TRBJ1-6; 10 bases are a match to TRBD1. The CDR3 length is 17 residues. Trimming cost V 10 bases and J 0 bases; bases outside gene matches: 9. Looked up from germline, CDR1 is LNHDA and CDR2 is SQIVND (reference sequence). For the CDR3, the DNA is TGTGCCACACGACAGGGGGCAAGGAGCTCCTATAATTCACCCCTCCACTTT. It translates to CATRQGARSSYNSPLHF.

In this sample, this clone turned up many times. The DNA for the CDR3 is TGTGCCAGCAGCGTAGATGCGCTAGCGGGGATAGATACGCAGTATTTT. Protein sequence: CASSVDALAGIDTQYF. The chain recombines TRBV9 with TRBJ2-3; 9 bases are shared with TRBD2. The CDR3 runs to 16 residues. The junction had 7 bases not matched to a gene; V was cut back by 0 bases and J by 5 bases. The germline CDR1 and CDR2 sequences are SGDLS and YYNGEE.

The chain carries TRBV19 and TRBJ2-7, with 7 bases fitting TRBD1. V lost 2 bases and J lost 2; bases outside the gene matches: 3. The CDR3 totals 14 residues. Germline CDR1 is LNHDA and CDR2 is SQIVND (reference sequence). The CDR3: CASSIRGPPYEQYF. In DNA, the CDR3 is TGTGCCAGTAGTATAAGGGGGCCGCCCTACGAGCAGTACTTC.

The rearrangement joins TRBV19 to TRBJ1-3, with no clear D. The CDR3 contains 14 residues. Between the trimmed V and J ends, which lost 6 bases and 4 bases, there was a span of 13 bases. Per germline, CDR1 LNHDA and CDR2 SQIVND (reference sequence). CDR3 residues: CASREVGSGNTIYF. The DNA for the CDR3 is TGTGCCAGTAGAGAGGTCGGGTCCGGAAACACCATATATTTT.

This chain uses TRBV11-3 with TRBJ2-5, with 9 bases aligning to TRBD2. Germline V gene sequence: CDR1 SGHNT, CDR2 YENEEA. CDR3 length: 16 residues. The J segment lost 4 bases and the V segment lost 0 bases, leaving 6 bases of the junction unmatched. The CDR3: CASSLDPSGVGETQYF. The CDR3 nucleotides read TGTGCCAGCAGCTTAGATCCTAGCGGGGTCGGAGAGACCCAGTACTTC.

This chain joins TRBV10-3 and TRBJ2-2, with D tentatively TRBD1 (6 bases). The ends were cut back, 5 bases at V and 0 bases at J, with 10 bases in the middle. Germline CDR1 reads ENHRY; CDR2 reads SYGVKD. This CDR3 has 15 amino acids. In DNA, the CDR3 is TGTGCCATCAGTCCTGGGACACCGAACACCGGGGAGCTGTTTTTT. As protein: CAISPGTPNTGELFF.

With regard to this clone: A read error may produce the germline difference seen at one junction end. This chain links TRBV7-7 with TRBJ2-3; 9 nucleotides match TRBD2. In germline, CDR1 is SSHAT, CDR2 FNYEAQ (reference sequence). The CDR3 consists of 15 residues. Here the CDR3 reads CASSLGEAGGDTQYF. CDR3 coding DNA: TGTGCTAGCAGCTTAGGCGAAGCGGGGGGAGATACGCAGTATTTT.

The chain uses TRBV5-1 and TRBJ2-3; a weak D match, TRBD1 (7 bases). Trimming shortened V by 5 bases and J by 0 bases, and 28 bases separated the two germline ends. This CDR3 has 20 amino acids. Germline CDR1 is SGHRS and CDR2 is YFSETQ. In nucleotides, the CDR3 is TGCGCCAGCAGAGGGGGGTTGGGACAGCGAAATCCACAAAGCACAGATACGCAGTATTTT. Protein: CASRGGLGQRNPQSTDTQYF.

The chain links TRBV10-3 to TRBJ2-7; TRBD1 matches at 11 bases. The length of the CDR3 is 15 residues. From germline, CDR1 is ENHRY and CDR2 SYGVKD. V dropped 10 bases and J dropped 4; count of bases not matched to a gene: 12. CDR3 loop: CATQRGTGGRYEQYF. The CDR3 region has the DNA TGTGCCACCCAGCGGGGGACAGGGGGACGATACGAGCAGTACTTC.

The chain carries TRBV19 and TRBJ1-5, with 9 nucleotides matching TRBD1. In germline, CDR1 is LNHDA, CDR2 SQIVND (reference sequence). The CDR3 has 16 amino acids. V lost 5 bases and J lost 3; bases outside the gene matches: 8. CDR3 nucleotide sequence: TGTGCCAGTAGTGTCCCGGGACAGGGCACCAATCAGCCCCAGCATTTT. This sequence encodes CASSVPGQGTNQPQHF.

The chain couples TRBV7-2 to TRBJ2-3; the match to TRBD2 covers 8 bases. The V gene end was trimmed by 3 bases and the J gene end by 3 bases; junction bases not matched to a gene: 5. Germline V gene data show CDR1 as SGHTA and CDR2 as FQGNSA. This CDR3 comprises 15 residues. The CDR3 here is CASSLPREETDTQYF. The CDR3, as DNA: TGTGCCAGCAGCTTGCCGCGGGAGGAAACAGATACGCAGTATTTT. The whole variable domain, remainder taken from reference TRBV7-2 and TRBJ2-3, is GAGVSQSPSNKVTEKGKDVELRCDPISGHTALYWYRQSLGQGLEFLIYFQGNSAPDKSGLPSDRFSAERTGGSVSTLTIQRTQQEDSAVYLCASSLPREETDTQYFGPGTRLTVL.

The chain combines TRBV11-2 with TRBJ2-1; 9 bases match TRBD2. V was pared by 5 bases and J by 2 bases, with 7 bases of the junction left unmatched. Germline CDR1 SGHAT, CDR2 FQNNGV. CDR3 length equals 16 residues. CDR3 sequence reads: CASSLRAGGTYNEQFF. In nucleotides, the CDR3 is TGTGCCAGCAGCCTCCGGGCGGGGGGGACCTACAATGAGCAGTTCTTC.

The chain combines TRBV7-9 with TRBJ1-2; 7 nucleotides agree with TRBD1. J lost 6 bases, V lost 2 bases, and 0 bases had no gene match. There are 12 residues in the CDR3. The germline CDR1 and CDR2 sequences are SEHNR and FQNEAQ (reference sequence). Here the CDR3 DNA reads TGTGCCAGCAGCTTAACAGGGGATGGCTACACCTTC. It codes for CASSLTGDGYTF.

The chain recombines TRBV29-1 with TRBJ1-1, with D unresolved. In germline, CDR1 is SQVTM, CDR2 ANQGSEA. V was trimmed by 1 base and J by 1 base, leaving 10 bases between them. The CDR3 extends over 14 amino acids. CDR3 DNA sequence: TGCAGCGTTGAAGCCCGACACCAGAACACTGAAGCTTTCTTT. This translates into CSVEARHQNTEAFF.

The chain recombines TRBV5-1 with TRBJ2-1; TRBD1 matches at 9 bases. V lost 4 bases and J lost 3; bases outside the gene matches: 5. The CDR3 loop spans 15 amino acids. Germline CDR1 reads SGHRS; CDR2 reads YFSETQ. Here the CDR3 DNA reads TGCGCCAGCAGCCCCCGGACAGGGGACTACAATGAGCAGTTCTTC. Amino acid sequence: CASSPRTGDYNEQFF.